These T cell receptor beta chains were read from a single sample in a study of T cells in localized non-small cell lung cancer. Method: immunoSEQ multiplex PCR; TCRdb's copy keeps in-frame clones and lacks some. The data contain some 35,000 clones, approximately 94% of them singletons. This specimen was peripheral blood, taken before any cancer treatment. The origin of the receptors is a female donor over 55 with stage I lung adenocarcinoma. CDR3s include the opening cysteine and the closing phenylalanine or tryptophan. D genes are given only for firm matches. Clone size is not always given. Where it is, it says once, few, many or a class for expanded clones.

J gene: TRBJ2-3; clone size: .; V gene: TRBV5-1; D gene: TRBD1; CDR3 DNA: TGCGCCAGCAGCATTGATTCCGGGACAGGGACAGATACGCAGTATTTT; CDR3 protein: CASSIDSGTGTDTQYF
J gene: TRBJ2-1; clone size: .; V gene: TRBV5-5; D gene: TRBD1; CDR3 DNA: TGTGCCAGCAGCGCGGGACAGGGGGCCTACAATGAGCAGTTCTTC; CDR3 protein: CASSAGQGAYNEQFF
J gene: TRBJ2-3; clone size: .; V gene: TRBV10-3; D gene: TRBD1; CDR3 DNA: TGTGCCATCAGAGCGGGACAGGGTGCAGATACGCAGTATTTT; CDR3 protein: CAIRAGQGADTQYF
J gene: TRBJ2-2; clone size: .; V gene: TRBV2; D gene: .; CDR3 DNA: TGTGCCAGCAAGGGCACCGGGGAGCTGTTTTTT; CDR3 protein: CASKGTGELFF
J gene: TRBJ1-1; clone size: .; V gene: TRBV9; D gene: .; CDR3 DNA: TGTGCCAGCACCCCCTCGGGGCAGAGACACACTGAAGCTTTCTTT; CDR3 protein: CASTPSGQRHTEAFF
J gene: TRBJ2-3; clone size: .; V gene: TRBV18; D gene: .; CDR3 DNA: TGTGCCAGCTCACCAGATCAGGGACTCACAGATACGCAGTATTTT; CDR3 protein: CASSPDQGLTDTQYF
J gene: TRBJ2-1; clone size: .; V gene: TRBV5-1; D gene: .; CDR3 DNA: TGCGCCAGCGCGAAACGCATTGATGCCTACAATGAGCAGTTCTTC; CDR3 protein: CASAKRIDAYNEQFF
J gene: TRBJ1-2; clone size: .; V gene: TRBV6-1; D gene: .; CDR3 DNA: TGTGCCAGCAGTGAAAGGGGGGACTATGGCTACACCTTC; CDR3 protein: CASSERGDYGYTF
J gene: TRBJ1-2; clone size: once; V gene: TRBV28; D gene: .; CDR3 DNA: TGTGCCAGCAGCTCTCCTTCGCCATATACCTATGGCTACACCTTC; CDR3 protein: CASSSPSPYTYGYTF
J gene: TRBJ1-5; clone size: .; V gene: TRBV7-2; D gene: .; CDR3 DNA: TGTGCCGAAGAGGCGGCCAATCAGCCCCAGCATTTT; CDR3 protein: CAEEAANQPQHF
J gene: TRBJ1-4; clone size: once; V gene: TRBV5-6; D gene: .; CDR3 DNA: TGTGCCAGCAGCCCCGGACCAGGGGCCCCAAATGAAAAACTGTTTTTT; CDR3 protein: CASSPGPGAPNEKLFF
J gene: TRBJ1-3; clone size: medium-sized; V gene: TRBV19; D gene: .; CDR3 DNA: TGTGCCAGTAGTATAGGAGACAGTTTCATCTCTGGAAACACCATATATTTT; CDR3 protein: CASSIGDSFISGNTIYF
J gene: TRBJ1-1; clone size: .; V gene: TRBV28; D gene: TRBD1; CDR3 DNA: TGTGCCAGCAGTGTCAGACAGGGGGTGAGGACTGAAGCTTTCTTT; CDR3 protein: CASSVRQGVRTEAFF
J gene: TRBJ1-1; clone size: once; V gene: TRBV6-5; D gene: TRBD1; CDR3 DNA: TGTGCCAGCAGCACTCAACAGGGGTACACTGAAGCTTTCTTT; CDR3 protein: CASSTQQGYTEAFF
J gene: TRBJ1-2; clone size: .; V gene: TRBV19; D gene: .; CDR3 DNA: TGTGCCAGTAGCTGGACAGCCTATGGCTACACCTTC; CDR3 protein: CASSWTAYGYTF
J gene: TRBJ2-1; clone size: .; V gene: TRBV19; D gene: TRBD1; CDR3 DNA: TGTGCCAGTAGTACCTACAGGGGTAAATACAATGAGCAGTTCTTC; CDR3 protein: CASSTYRGKYNEQFF
J gene: TRBJ1-6; clone size: .; V gene: TRBV5-6; D gene: TRBD1; CDR3 DNA: TGTGCCAGCAGCCAGGGGGGTACCTATAATTCACCCCTCCACTTT; CDR3 protein: CASSQGGTYNSPLHF
J gene: TRBJ2-1; clone size: .; V gene: TRBV19; D gene: TRBD2; CDR3 DNA: TGTGCCAGTAGTATTACGGGGGGGCCCTTGAATGAGCAGTTCTTC; CDR3 protein: CASSITGGPLNEQFF
J gene: TRBJ2-3; clone size: .; V gene: TRBV19; D gene: .; CDR3 DNA: TGTGCCAGTAGCTTTTCCGGGACCTACACAGATACGCAGTATTTT; CDR3 protein: CASSFSGTYTDTQYF
J gene: TRBJ2-5; clone size: .; V gene: TRBV6-5; D gene: .; CDR3 DNA: TGTGCCAGCAGACGGAGCAGGATAGAGACCCAGTACTTC; CDR3 protein: CASRRSRIETQYF
J gene: TRBJ1-5; clone size: once; V gene: TRBV28; D gene: .; CDR3 DNA: TGTGCCAGCAGTTTTTCTGGGACCCTCAATCAGCCCCAGCATTTT; CDR3 protein: CASSFSGTLNQPQHF
J gene: TRBJ2-3; clone size: .; V gene: TRBV7-8; D gene: TRBD2; CDR3 DNA: TGTGCCAGCAGCCCCCTAGCGGGGGCGGCAGATACGCAGTATTTT; CDR3 protein: CASSPLAGAADTQYF
J gene: TRBJ1-4; clone size: .; V gene: TRBV20-1; D gene: .; CDR3 DNA: TGCAGTGCTTCGGGGGGAAAACTGTTTTTT; CDR3 protein: CSASGGKLFF